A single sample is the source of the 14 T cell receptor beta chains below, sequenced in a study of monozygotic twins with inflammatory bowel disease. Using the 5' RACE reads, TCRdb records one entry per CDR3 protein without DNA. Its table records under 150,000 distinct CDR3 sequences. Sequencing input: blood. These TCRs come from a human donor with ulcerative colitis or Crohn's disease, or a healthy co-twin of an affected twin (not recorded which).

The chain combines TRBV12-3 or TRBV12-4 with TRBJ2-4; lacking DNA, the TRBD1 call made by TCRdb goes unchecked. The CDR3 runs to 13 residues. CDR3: CASSLGAGDMQYF.

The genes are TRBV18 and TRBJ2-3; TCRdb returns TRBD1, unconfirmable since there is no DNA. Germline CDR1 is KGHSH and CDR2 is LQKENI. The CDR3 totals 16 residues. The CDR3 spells CASSPPLKGRGDTQYF.

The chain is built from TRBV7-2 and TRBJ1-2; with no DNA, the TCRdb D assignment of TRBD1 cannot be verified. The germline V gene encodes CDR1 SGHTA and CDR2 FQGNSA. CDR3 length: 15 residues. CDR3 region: CASTKRVEGVDGYTF.

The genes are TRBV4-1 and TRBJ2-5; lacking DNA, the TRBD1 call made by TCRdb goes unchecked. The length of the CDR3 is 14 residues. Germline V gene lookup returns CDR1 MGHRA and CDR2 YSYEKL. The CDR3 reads CASSLGVGQETQYF.

CDR3: CASSQTGQGGTEAFF. The chain combines TRBV7-3 with TRBJ1-1; with no DNA, the TCRdb D assignment of TRBD1 cannot be verified. This CDR3 comprises 15 residues. The germline V gene has CDR1 SGHTA and CDR2 FQGTGA.

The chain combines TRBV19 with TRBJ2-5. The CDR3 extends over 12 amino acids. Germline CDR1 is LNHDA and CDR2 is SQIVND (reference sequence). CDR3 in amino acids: CASSIADSTQYF.

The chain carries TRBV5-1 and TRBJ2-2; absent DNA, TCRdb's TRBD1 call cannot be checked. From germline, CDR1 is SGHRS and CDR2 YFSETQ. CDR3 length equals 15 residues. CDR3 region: CASSKDGTETGELFF.

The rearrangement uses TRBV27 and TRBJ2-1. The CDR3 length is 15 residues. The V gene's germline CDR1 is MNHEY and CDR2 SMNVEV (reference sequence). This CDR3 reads CASSFSAITYNEQFF.

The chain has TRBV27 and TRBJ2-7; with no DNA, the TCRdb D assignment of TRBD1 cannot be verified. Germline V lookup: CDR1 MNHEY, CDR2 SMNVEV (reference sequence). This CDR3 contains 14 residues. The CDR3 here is CASSFGGNPYEQYF.

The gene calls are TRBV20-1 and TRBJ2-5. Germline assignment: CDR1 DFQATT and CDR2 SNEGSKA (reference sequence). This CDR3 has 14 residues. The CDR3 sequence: CSARDGVAGETQYF.

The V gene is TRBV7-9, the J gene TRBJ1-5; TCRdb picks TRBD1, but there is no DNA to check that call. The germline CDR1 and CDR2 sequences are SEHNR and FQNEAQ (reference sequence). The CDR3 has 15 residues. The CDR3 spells CASSLEGGAGQPQHF.

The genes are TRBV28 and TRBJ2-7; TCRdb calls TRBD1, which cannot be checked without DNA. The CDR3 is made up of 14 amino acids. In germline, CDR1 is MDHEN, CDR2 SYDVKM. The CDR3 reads CASIPPGPSYEQYF.

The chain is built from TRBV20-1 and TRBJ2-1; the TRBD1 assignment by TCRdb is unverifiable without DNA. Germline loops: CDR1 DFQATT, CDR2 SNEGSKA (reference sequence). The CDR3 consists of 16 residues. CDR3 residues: CSASPLGGISYNEQFF.

The CDR3 here is CASSPDGTQYF. This sequence joins TRBV7-9 and TRBJ2-5. CDR1 is SEHNR and CDR2 is FQNEAQ in the germline V gene (reference sequence). The length of the CDR3 is 11 residues. Combining the CDR3 with reference TRBV7-9 and TRBJ2-5 gives the whole variable domain DTGVSQNPRHKITKRGQNVTFRCDPISEHNRLYWYRQTLGQGPEFLTYFQNEAQLEKSRLLSDRFSAERPKGSFSTLEIQRTEQGDSAMYLCASSPDGTQYFGPGTRLLVL.